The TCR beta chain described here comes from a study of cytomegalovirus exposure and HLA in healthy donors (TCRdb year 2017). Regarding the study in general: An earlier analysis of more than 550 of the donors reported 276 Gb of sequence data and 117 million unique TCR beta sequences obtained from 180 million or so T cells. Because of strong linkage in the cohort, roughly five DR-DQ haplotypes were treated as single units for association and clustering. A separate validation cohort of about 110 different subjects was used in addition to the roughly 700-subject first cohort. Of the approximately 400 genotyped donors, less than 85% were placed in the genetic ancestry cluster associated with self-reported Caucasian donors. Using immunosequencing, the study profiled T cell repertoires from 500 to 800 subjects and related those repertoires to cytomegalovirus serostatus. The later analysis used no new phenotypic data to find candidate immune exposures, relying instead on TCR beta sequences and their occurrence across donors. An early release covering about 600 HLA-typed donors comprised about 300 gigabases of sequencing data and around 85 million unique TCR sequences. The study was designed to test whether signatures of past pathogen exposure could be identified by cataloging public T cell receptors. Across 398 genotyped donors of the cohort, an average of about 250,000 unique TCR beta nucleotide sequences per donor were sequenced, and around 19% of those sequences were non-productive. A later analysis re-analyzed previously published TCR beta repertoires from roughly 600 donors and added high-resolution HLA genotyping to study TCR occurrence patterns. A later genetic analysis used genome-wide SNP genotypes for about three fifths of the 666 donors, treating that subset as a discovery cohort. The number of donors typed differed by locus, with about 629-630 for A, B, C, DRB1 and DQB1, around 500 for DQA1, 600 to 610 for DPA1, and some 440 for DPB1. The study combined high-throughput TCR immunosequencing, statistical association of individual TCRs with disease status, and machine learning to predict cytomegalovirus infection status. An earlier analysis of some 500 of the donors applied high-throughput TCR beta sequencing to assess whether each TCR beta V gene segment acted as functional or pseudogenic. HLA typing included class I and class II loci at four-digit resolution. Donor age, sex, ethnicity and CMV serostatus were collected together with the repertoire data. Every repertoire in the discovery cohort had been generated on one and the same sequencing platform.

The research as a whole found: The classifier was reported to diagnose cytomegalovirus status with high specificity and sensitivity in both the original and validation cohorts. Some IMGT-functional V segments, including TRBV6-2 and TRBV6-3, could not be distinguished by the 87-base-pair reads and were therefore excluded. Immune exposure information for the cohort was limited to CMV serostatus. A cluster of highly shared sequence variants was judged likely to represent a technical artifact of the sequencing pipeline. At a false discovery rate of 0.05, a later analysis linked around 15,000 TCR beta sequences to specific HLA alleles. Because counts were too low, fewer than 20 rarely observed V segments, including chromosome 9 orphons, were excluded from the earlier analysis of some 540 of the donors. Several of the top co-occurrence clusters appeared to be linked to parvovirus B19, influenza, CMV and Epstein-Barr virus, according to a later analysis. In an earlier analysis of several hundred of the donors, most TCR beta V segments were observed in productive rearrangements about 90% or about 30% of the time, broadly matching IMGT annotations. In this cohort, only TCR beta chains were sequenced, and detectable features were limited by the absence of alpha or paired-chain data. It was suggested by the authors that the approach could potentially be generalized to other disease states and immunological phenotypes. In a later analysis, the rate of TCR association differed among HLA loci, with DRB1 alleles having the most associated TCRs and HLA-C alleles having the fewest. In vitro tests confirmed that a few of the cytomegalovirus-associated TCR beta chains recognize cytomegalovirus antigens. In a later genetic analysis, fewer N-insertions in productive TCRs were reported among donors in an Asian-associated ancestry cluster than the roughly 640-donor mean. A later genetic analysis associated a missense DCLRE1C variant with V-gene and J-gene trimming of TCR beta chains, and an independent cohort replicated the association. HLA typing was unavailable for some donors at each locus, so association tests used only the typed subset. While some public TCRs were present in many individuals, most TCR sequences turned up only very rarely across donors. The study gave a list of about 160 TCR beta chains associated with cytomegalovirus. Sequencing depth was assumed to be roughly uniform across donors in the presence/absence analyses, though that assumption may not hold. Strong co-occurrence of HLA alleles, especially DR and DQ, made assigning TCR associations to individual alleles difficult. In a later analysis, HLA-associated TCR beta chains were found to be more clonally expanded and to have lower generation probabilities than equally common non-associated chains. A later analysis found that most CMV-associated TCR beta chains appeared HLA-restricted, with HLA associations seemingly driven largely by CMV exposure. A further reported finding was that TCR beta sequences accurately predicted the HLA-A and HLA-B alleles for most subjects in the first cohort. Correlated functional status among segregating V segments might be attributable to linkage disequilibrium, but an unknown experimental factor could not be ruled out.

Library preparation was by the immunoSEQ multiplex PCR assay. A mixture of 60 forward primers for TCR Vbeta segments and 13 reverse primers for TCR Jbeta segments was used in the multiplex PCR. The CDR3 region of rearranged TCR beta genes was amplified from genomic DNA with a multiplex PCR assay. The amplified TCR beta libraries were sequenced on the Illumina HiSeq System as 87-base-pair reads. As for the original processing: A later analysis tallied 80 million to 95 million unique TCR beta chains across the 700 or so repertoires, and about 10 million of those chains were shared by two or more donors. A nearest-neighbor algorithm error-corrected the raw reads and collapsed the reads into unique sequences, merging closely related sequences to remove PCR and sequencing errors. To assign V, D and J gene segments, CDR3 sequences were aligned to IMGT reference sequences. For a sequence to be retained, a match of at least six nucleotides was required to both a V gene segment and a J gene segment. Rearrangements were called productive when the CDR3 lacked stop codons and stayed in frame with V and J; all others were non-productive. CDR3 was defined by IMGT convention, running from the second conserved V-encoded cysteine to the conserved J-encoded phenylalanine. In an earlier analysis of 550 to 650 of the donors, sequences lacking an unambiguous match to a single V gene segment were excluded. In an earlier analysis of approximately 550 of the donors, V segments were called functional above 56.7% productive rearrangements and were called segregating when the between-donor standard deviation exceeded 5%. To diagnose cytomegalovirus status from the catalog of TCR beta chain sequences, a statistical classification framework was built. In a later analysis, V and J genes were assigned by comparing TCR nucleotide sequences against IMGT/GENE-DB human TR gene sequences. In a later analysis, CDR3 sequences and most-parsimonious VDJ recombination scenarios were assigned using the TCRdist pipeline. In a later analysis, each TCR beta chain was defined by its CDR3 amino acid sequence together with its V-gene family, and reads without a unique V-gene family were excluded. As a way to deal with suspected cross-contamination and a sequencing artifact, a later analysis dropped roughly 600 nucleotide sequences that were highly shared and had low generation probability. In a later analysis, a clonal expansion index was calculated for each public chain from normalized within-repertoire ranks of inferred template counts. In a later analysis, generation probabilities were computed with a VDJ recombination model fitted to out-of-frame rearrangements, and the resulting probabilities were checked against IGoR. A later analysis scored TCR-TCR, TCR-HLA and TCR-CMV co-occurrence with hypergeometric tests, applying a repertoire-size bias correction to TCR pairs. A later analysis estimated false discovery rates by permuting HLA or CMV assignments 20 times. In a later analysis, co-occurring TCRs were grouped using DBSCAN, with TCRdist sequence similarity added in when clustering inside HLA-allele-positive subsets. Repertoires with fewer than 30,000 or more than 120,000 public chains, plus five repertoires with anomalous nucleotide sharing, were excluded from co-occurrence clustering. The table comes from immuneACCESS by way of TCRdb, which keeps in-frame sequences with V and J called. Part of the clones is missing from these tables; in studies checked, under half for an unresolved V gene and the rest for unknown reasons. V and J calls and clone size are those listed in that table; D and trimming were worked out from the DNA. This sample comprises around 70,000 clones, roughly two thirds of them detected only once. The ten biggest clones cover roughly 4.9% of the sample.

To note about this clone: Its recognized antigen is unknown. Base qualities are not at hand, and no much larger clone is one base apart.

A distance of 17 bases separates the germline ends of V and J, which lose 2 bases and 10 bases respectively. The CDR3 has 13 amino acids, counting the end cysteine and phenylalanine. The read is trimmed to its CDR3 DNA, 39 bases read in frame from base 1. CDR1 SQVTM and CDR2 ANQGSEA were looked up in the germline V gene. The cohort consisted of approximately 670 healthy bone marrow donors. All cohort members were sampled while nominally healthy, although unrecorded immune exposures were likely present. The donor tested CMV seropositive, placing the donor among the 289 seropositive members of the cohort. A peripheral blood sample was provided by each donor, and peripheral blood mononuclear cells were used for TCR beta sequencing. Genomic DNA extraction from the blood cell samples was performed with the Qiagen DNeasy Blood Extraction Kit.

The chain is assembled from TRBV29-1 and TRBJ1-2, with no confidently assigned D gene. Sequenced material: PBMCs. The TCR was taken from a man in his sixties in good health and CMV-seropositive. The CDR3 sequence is CSVEKTGTADYTF. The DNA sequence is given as TGCAGCGTTGAAAAAACCGGAACAGCGGACTACACCTTC.